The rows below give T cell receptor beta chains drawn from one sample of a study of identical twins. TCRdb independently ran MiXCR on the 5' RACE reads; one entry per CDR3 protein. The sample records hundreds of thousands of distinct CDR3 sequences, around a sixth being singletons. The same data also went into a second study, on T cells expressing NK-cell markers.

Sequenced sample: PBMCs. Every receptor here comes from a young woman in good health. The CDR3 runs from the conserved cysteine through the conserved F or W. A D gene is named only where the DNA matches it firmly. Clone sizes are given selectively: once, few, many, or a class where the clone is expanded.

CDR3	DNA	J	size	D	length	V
CASSPPGDTQYF	TGTGCCAGCAGCCCACCGGGAGATACGCAGTATTTT	TRBJ2-3	many	NA	12	TRBV7-9
CAISGRGPGNSNQPQHF	TGTGCCATCAGTGGACGGGGGCCGGGAAATAGCAATCAGCCCCAGCATTTT	TRBJ1-5	many	NA	17	TRBV10-3
CASSYRRDEGYTF	TGTGCCAGCAGCTATAGACGGGATGAAGGCTACACCTTC	TRBJ1-2	few	NA	13	TRBV12-3/TRBV12-4
CASTTADRENNEQFF	TGTGCCAGCACCACAGCGGACAGGGAGAACAATGAGCAGTTCTTC	TRBJ2-1	many	TRBD1	15	TRBV6-1
CAISEGRQGARNEQFF	TGTGCCATCAGTGAGGGGAGACAGGGGGCGAGGAATGAGCAGTTCTTC	TRBJ2-1	few	TRBD1	16	TRBV10-3
CASSQPGGLPSYEQYF	TGTGCCAGCAGCCAACCTGGGGGGCTCCCTTCCTACGAGCAGTACTTC	TRBJ2-7	NA	NA	16	TRBV14
CASSLARSGETQYF	TGCGCCAGCAGCTTGGCCCGGTCAGGAGAGACCCAGTACTTC	TRBJ2-5	NA	NA	14	TRBV5-1
CASSPGLASSRGETQYF	TGTGCCAGCAGTCCGGGACTAGCTTCGAGTAGAGGGGAGACCCAGTACTTC	TRBJ2-5	NA	TRBD2	17	TRBV27
CASSPGGLIEAFF	TGTGCCAGCAGCCCTGGGGGGCTAATTGAAGCTTTCTTT	TRBJ1-1	few	NA	13	TRBV12-3/TRBV12-4
CASSFQLAGYNEQFF	TGTGCCAGCAGTTTCCAACTAGCGGGGTACAATGAGCAGTTCTTC	TRBJ2-1	few	TRBD2	15	TRBV12-3/TRBV12-4
CASSEQISRDRETQYF	TGTGCCAGCAGCGAACAGATCAGCCGGGACAGAGAGACCCAGTACTTC	TRBJ2-5	many	TRBD1	16	TRBV14
CASSSSPGTDTQYF	TGCGCCAGCAGCTCCTCCCCCGGCACAGATACGCAGTATTTT	TRBJ2-3	many	NA	14	TRBV5-1
CASSLEVDDTQYF	TGCGCCAGCAGCTTGGAGGTGGACGATACGCAGTATTTT	TRBJ2-3	few	NA	13	TRBV5-1
CASSAHPGTTEEGYTF	TGTGCCAGCAGCGCACATCCCGGGACTACAGAGGAAGGCTACACCTTC	TRBJ1-2	few	NA	16	TRBV9
CASASLADVYNEQFF	TGTGCCAGCGCATCACTAGCGGACGTATACAATGAGCAGTTCTTC	TRBJ2-1	few	TRBD2	15	TRBV12-3/TRBV12-4
CASSTLRSYEQYF	TGTGCCAGCAGTACGTTGCGGTCCTACGAGCAGTACTTC	TRBJ2-7	many	NA	13	TRBV12-3/TRBV12-4
CASSLANWTGGNEKLFF	TGTGCCAGCAGCTTGGCAAATTGGACGGGAGGGAATGAAAAACTGTTTTTT	TRBJ1-4	few	NA	17	TRBV5-5
CASLPRLEDTQYF	TGTGCCAGCTTGCCTCGACTGGAAGATACGCAGTATTTT	TRBJ2-3	NA	NA	13	TRBV18
CASTQGAGELFF	TGTGCCAGCACTCAGGGGGCCGGGGAGCTGTTTTTT	TRBJ2-2	NA	TRBD1	12	TRBV25-1
CASSLSMSGELFF	TGTGCCAGCAGCTTAAGTATGAGCGGGGAGCTGTTTTTT	TRBJ2-2	NA	NA	13	TRBV7-2
CASSLGGAKLFF	TGTGCCAGCTCCCTAGGGGGCGCAAAACTGTTTTTT	TRBJ1-4	few	TRBD1	12	TRBV2
CASGRTNYGYTF	TGTGCCAGCGGCCGCACTAACTATGGCTACACCTTC	TRBJ1-2	many	NA	12	TRBV12-3/TRBV12-4
CASSLTALNYGYTF	TGCGCCAGCAGCTTGACAGCACTTAACTATGGCTACACCTTC	TRBJ1-2	NA	NA	14	TRBV5-1
CASSDGTSGYTYNEQFF	TGTGCCAGCAGCGACGGGACTAGCGGATATACCTACAATGAGCAGTTCTTC	TRBJ2-1	NA	TRBD2	17	TRBV6-2/TRBV6-3
CSARRASGVFF	TGCAGTGCTAGACGGGCCAGTGGGGTGTTCTTC	TRBJ2-1	few	NA	11	TRBV20-1
CASSWKDTQYF	TGTGCCAGCAGCTGGAAAGATACGCAGTATTTT	TRBJ2-3	NA	NA	11	TRBV5-6
CASSQPHGPGGTQYF	TGTGCCAGCAGCCAACCGCACGGCCCCGGGGGGACCCAGTACTTC	TRBJ2-5	NA	NA	15	TRBV3-1
CASSYPGTFNEQFF	TGTGCCAGCAGTTACCCCGGGACTTTCAATGAGCAGTTCTTC	TRBJ2-1	few	NA	14	TRBV27
CASSPSGRGGSGSTDTQYF	TGTGCCAGCAGCCCCTCGGGGCGGGGGGGCTCGGGGAGCACAGATACGCAGTATTTT	TRBJ2-3	once	TRBD2	19	TRBV4-2
CASSYPLGRASLTDTQYF	TGTGCCAGCAGCTATCCCCTCGGGAGAGCGAGTCTAACAGATACGCAGTATTTT	TRBJ2-3	few	NA	18	TRBV11-1
CASSSQPGQQNIQYF	TGTGCCAGCAGCAGTCAGCCGGGACAGCAAAACATTCAGTACTTC	TRBJ2-4	few	TRBD1	15	TRBV7-9
CASSLVINNEQFF	TGTGCCAGCAGCTTAGTTATTAACAATGAGCAGTTCTTC	TRBJ2-1	many	NA	13	TRBV7-2
CASSSFGPETVINEKLFF	TGTGCCAGCAGCTCCTTCGGACCCGAGACAGTCATTAATGAAAAACTGTTTTTT	TRBJ1-4	NA	NA	18	TRBV11-2
CASRPDRSYEQYF	TGTGCCAGCAGGCCCGACAGGTCCTACGAGCAGTACTTC	TRBJ2-7	few	NA	13	TRBV7-9
CASIRGVPTEAFF	TGTGCCAGCATCAGGGGGGTGCCCACTGAAGCTTTCTTT	TRBJ1-1	few	TRBD1	13	TRBV12-3/TRBV12-4
CASSLAGEGYTF	TGTGCCAGCAGTTTAGCCGGGGAAGGCTACACCTTC	TRBJ1-2	NA	NA	12	TRBV12-3/TRBV12-4
CASSQYYEQYF	TGTGCCAGCAGCCAATACTACGAGCAGTACTTC	TRBJ2-7	many	NA	11	TRBV6-2/TRBV6-3
CASSPLKGRGYEQYF	TGTGCCAGCAGCCCTTTGAAGGGGCGAGGATACGAGCAGTACTTC	TRBJ2-7	NA	NA	15	TRBV14
CSVIGGGERYQETQYF	TGCAGTGTCATAGGGGGGGGCGAGAGGTACCAAGAGACCCAGTACTTC	TRBJ2-5	few	NA	16	TRBV20-1
CASRMGLAEDTQYF	TGTGCCAGCAGGATGGGACTAGCGGAAGATACGCAGTATTTT	TRBJ2-3	NA	TRBD2	14	TRBV6-2/TRBV6-3
CASDDQGTGQETQYF	TGTGCCAGCGATGATCAGGGGACAGGACAAGAGACCCAGTACTTC	TRBJ2-5	NA	TRBD1	15	TRBV6-2/TRBV6-3
CASRPTSMQTQYF	TGTGCCAGCAGACCGACTAGTATGCAGACCCAGTACTTC	TRBJ2-5	NA	NA	13	TRBV6-2/TRBV6-3
CASPRGQGSEKLFF	TGCGCCAGCCCTCGGGGACAGGGTAGCGAAAAACTGTTTTTT	TRBJ1-4	NA	TRBD1	14	TRBV5-1
CASSLDRGSSYEQYF	TGTGCCAGCAGCTTGGACAGGGGTTCGTCCTACGAGCAGTACTTC	TRBJ2-7	NA	TRBD1	15	TRBV7-2
CASSLGQIHGYTF	TGTGCCAGCAGCTTGGGACAGATCCATGGCTACACCTTC	TRBJ1-2	NA	TRBD1	13	TRBV7-2